This T cell receptor (beta chain) was documented in a study of blood T cells in healthy people across ages. Whole-study findings and limits: Across the age range, TCR beta diversity per million T cells fell in a roughly linear way. Estimated diversity that came from one million T cells was considered an underestimate.

This clonotype showed up just once. Its antigen is as yet unknown. Looked up from germline, CDR1 is SGHKS and CDR2 is YYEKEE (reference sequence). The CDR3 is 17 residues long. Trimming cost V 4 bases and J 4 bases, with 23 bases left between them. For the second PCR, which ran for 7 to 11 cycles, a sample-barcoded 5' primer and a J-beta primer mix were used. TCRdb recomputed calls from the 5' RACE reads with MiXCR, one row per CDR3 protein. The data contain hundreds of thousands of distinct CDR3 sequences, 45% to 70% of them singletons. The sequenced material came from blood. This sequence was found in a man between 35 and 55 years old in good health. V is TRBV5-5 and J is TRBJ2-5; D is perhaps TRBD2 (6 bases). The CDR3 here is CASSPPGGIDLGETQYF. The CDR3 coding sequence is TGTGCCAGCAGCCCACCCGGAGGGATAGATTTAGGAGAGACCCAGTACTTC.